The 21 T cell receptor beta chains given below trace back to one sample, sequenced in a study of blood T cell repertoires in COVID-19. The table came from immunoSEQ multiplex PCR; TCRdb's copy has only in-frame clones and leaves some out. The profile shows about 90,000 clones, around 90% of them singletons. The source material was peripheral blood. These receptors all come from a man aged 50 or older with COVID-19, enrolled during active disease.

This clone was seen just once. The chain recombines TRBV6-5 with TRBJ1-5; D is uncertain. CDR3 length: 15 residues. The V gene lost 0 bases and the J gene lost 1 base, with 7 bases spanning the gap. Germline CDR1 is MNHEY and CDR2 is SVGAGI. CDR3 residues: CASSYSELSNQPQHF. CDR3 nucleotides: TGTGCCAGCAGTTACTCTGAACTGAGCAATCAGCCCCAGCATTTT.

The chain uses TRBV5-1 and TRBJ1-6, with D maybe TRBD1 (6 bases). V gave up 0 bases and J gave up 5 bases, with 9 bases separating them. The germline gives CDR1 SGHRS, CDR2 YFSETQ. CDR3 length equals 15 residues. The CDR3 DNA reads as TGCGCCAGCAGCTTGGCCACAGGGAATAATTCACCCCTCCACTTT. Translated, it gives CASSLATGNNSPLHF.

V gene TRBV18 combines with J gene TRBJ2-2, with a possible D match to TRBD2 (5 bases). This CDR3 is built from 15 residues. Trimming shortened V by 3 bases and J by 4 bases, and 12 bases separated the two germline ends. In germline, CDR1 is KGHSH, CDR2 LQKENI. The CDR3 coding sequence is TGTGCCAGCTCACCGTGGACTGGGAGCACCGGGGAGCTGTTTTTT. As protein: CASSPWTGSTGELFF.

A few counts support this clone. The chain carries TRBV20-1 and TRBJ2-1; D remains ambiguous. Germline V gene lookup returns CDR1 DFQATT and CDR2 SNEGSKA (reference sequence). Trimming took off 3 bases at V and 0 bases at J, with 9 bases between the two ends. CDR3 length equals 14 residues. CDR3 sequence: CSASHLSSYNEQFF. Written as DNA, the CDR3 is TGCAGTGCTAGTCACTTGAGCTCCTACAATGAGCAGTTCTTC.

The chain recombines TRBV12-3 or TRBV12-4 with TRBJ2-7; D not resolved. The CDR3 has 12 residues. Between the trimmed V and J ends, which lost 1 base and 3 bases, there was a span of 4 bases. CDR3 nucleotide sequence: TGTGCCAGCAGTTTAGTAGTCTACGAGCAGTACTTC. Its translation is CASSLVVYEQYF.

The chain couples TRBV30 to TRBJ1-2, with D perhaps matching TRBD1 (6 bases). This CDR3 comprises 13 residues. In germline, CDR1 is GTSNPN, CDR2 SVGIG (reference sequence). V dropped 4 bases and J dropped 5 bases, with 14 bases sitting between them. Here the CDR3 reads CAWTRGRGYGYTF. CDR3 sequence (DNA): TGTGCCTGGACCAGGGGCAGAGGGTATGGCTACACCTTC. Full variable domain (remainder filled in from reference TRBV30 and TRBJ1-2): SQTIHQWPATLVQPVGSPLSLECTVEGTSNPNLYWYRQAAGRGLQLLFYSVGIGQISSEVPQNLSASRPQDRQFILSSKKLLLSDSGFYLCAWTRGRGYGYTFGSGTRLTVV.

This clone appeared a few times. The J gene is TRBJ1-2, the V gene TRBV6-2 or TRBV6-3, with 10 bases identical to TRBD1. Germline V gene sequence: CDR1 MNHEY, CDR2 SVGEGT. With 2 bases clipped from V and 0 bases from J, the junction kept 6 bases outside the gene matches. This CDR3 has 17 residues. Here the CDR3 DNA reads TGTGCCAGCAGTTACGCGGGACAGGGGATTTCTAACTATGGCTACACCTTC. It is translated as CASSYAGQGISNYGYTF.

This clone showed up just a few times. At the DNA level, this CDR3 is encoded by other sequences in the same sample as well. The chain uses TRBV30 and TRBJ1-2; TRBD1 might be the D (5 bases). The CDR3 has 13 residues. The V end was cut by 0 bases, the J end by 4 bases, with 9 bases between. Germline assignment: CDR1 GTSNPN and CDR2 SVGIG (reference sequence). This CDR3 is CAWSVRGGYGYTF. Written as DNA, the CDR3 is TGTGCCTGGAGTGTACGCGGGGGCTATGGCTACACCTTC.

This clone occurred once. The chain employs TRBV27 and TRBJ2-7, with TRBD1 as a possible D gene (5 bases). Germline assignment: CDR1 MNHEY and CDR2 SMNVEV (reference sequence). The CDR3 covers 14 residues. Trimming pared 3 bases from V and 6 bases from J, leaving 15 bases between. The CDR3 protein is CASSFRHERGEQYF. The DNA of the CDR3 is TGTGCCAGCAGTTTCAGACACGAAAGGGGCGAGCAGTACTTC.

The CDR3 DNA reads as TGTGCCAGCAGCCCAGAGACAGGATTCAATCAGCCCCAGCATTTT. Translating gives CASSPETGFNQPQHF. This chain uses TRBV3-1 (or the pseudogene TRBV3-2) with TRBJ1-5; a possible D gene is TRBD1 (6 bases). CDR1 is LGHDT and CDR2 is YNNKEL in the germline V gene (reference sequence). This CDR3 is built from 15 residues. V shed 4 bases and J shed 3 bases, with 13 bases lying between them.

This CDR3 is CASRDSKNTEAFF. The CDR3 nucleotides are TGCGCCAGCAGGGACAGCAAGAACACTGAAGCTTTCTTT. The J gene is TRBJ1-1, the V gene TRBV10-1; D is perhaps TRBD1 (6 bases). V lost 6 bases and J lost 1, with 9 bases in between. The CDR3 loop spans 13 amino acids. Germline V gene lookup returns CDR1 WNHNN and CDR2 SYGVQD (reference sequence).

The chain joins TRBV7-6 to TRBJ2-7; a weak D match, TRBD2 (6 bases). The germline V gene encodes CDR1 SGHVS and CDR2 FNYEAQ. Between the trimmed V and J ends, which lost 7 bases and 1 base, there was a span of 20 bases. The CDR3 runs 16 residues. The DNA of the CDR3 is TGTGCCAGCAAGCTCCTCCGAACAGGACTATCCTACGAGCAGTACTTC. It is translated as CASKLLRTGLSYEQYF.

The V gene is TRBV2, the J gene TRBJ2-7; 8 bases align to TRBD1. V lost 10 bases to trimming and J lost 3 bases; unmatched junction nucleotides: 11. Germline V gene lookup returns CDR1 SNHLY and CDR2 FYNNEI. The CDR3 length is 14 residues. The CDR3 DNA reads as TGTGCCATCAGACCCGGGACAGGTCGCTACGAGCAGTACTTC. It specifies CAIRPGTGRYEQYF.

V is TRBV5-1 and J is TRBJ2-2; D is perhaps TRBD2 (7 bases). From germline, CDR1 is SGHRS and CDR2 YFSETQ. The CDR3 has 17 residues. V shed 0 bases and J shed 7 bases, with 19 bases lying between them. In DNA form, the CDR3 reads TGCGCCAGCAGCTTGGGTGCGGGGGCCCCAGGTGTCGGGGAGCTGTTTTTT. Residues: CASSLGAGAPGVGELFF.

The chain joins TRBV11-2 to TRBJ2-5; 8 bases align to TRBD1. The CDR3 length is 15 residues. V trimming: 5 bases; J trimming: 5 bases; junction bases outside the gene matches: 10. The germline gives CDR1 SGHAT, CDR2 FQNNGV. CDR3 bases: TGTGCCAGCAGCCTATGGACAGGGAAAAGGGAGACCCAGTACTTC. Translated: CASSLWTGKRETQYF.

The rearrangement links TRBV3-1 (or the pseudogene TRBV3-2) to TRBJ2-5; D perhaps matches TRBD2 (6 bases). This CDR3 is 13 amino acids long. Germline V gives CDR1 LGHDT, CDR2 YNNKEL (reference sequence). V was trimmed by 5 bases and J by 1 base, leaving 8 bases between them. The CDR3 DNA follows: TGTGCCAGCAGCGTCGGGGGCCAAGAGACCCAGTACTTC. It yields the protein CASSVGGQETQYF.

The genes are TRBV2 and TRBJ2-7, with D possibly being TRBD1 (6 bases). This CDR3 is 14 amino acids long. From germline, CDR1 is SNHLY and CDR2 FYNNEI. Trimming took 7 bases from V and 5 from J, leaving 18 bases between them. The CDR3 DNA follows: TGTGCCAGCATCTTCAGGGGTGGAGGAGACGAGCAGTACTTC. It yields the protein CASIFRGGGDEQYF.

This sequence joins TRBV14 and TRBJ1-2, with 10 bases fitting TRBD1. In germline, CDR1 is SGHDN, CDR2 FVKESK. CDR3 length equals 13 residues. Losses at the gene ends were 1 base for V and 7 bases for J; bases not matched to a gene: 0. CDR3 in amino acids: CASSQGTGGGYTF. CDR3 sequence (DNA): TGTGCCAGCAGCCAAGGGACAGGGGGTGGCTACACCTTC.

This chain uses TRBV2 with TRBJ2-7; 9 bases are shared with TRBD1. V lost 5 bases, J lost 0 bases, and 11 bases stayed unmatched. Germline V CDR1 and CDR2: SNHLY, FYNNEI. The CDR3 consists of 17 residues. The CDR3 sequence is CASSRTIRDRVSYEQYF. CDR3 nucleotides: TGTGCCAGCAGTCGAACTATCCGGGACAGGGTCTCCTACGAGCAGTACTTC.

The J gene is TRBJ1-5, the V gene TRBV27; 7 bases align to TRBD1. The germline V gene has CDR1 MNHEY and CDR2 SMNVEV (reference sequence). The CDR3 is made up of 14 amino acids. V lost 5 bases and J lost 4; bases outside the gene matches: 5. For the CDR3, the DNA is TGTGCCAGCAGTGCAAGGGACAGAAATCAGCCCCAGCATTTT. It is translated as CASSARDRNQPQHF.

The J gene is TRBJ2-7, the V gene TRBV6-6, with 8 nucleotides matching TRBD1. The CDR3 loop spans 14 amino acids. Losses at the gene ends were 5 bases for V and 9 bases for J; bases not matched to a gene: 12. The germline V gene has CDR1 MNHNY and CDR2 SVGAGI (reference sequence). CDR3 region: CASSPGDRGSRQYF. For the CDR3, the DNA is TGTGCCAGCAGTCCCGGTGACAGGGGAAGTAGGCAGTACTTC.